A single sample gave rise to the 2 T cell receptor beta chains below, sequenced in a study of monozygotic twins with cystic fibrosis. Assay used: immunoSEQ multiplex PCR; TCRdb lists only in-frame clones, some missing. The sample has approximately 33,000 clones; about 87% are singletons. Sequenced sample: blood. The source is a girl aged 2 to 10 with cystic fibrosis.

The chain combines TRBV2 with TRBJ2-7; 8 nucleotides match TRBD1. The CDR3 has 14 amino acids. V was clipped by 1 base and J by 2 bases; unmatched bases: 1. Germline V gene lookup returns CDR1 SNHLY and CDR2 FYNNEI. CDR3 region: CASSEGTGTYEQYF. The CDR3 region has the DNA TGTGCCAGCAGTGAAGGGACAGGGACCTACGAGCAGTACTTC.

The CDR3 DNA reads TGTGCCAGTGCTAGGGGCTACCCCTCCTACGAGCAGTACTTC. It codes for CASARGYPSYEQYF. The chain carries TRBV19 and TRBJ2-7, with a possible D match to TRBD1 (5 bases). Germline assignment: CDR1 LNHDA and CDR2 SQIVND (reference sequence). Trimming removed 8 bases from V and 0 bases from J, with 14 bases in between. The CDR3 has 14 residues. Supplemented by reference TRBV19 and TRBJ2-7, the full variable domain reads DGGITQSPKYLFRKEGQNVTLSCEQNLNHDAMYWYRQDPGQGLRLIYYSQIVNDFQKGDIAEGYSVSREKKESFPLTVTSAQKNPTAFYLCASARGYPSYEQYFGPGTRLTVT.